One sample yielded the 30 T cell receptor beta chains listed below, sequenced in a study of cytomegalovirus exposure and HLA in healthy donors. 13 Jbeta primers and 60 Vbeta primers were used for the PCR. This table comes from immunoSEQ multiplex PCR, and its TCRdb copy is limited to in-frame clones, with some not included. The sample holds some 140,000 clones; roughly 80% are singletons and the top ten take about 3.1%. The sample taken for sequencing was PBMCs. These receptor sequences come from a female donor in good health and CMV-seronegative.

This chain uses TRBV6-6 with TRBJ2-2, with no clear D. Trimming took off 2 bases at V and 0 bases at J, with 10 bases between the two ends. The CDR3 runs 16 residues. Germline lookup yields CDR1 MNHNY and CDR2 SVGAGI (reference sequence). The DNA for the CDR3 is TGTGCCAGCAGTTACGGGCTTCAGACGAACACCGGGGAGCTGTTTTTT. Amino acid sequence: CASSYGLQTNTGELFF.

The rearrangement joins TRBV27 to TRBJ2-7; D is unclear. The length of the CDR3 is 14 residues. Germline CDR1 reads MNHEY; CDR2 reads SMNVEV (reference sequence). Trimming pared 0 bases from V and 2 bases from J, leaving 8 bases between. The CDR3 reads CASSLSNTAYEQYF. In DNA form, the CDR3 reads TGTGCCAGCAGTTTATCAAATACTGCCTACGAGCAGTACTTC.

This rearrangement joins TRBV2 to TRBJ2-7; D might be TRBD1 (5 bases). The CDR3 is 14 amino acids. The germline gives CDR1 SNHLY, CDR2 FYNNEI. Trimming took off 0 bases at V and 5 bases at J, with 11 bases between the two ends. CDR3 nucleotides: TGTGCCAGCAGTGAAGCCCTCAGGGTTGACGAGCAGTACTTC. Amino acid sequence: CASSEALRVDEQYF. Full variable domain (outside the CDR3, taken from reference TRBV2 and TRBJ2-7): EPEVTQTPSHQVTQMGQEVILRCVPISNHLYFYWYRQILGQKVEFLVSFYNNEISEKSEIFDDQFSVERPDGSNFTLKIRSTKLEDSAMYFCASSEALRVDEQYFGPGTRLTVT.

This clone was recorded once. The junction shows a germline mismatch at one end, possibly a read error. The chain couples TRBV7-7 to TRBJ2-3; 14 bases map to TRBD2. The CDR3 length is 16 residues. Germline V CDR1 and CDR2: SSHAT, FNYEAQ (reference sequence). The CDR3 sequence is CASSGGLAGGSDTQYF. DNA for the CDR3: TGTGCTAGCAGCGGCGGACTAGCGGGGGGCTCAGATACGCAGTATTTT.

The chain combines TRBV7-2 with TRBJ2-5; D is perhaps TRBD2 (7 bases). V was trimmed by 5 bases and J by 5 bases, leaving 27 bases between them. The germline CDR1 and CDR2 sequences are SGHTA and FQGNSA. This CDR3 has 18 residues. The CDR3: CASSPQDRYWGRVETQYF. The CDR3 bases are TGTGCCAGCAGCCCCCAGGACAGATATTGGGGGAGGGTTGAGACCCAGTACTTC.

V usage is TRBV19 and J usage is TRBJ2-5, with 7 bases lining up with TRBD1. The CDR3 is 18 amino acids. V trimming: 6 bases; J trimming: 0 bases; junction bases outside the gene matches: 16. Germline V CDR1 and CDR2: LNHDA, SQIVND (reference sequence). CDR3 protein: CASRRGPIRGTYQETQYF. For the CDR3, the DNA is TGTGCCAGTAGACGAGGCCCGATCAGGGGGACGTACCAAGAGACCCAGTACTTC.

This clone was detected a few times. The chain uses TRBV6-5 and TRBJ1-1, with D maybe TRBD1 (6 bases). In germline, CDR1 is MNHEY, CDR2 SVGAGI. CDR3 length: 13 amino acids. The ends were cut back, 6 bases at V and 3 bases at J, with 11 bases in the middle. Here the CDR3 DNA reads TGTGCCAGCAGAACAGGGTTTTACACTGAAGCTTTCTTT. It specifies CASRTGFYTEAFF.

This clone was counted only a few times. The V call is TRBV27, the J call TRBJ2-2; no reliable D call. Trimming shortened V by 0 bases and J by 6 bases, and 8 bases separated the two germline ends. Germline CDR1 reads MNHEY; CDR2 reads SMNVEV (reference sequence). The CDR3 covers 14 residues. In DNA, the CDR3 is TGTGCCAGCAGTTTATCGACATGGGCCGGGGAGCTGTTTTTT. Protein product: CASSLSTWAGELFF.

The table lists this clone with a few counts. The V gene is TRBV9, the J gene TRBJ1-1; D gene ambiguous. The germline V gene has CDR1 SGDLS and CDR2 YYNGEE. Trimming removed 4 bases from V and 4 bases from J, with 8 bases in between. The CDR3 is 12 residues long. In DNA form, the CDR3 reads TGTGCCAGCAGCCCGTCGGGCACTGAAGCTTTCTTT. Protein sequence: CASSPSGTEAFF.

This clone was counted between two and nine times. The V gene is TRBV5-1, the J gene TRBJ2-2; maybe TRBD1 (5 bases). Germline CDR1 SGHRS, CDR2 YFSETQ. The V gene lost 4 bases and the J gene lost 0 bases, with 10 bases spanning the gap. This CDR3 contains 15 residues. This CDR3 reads CASSPTATNTGELFF. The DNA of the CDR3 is TGCGCCAGCAGCCCGACAGCTACGAACACCGGGGAGCTGTTTTTT.

The CDR3 sequence is CASLHRRDEQYF. The CDR3 DNA follows: TGTGCCAGCCTACACCGACGGGACGAGCAGTACTTC. The rearrangement joins TRBV5-3 to TRBJ2-7; D ambiguous. TRBV5-3 is designated an ORF whose function remains uncertain. V lost 8 bases to trimming and J lost 5 bases, with 14 bases between them. The CDR3 runs 12 residues.

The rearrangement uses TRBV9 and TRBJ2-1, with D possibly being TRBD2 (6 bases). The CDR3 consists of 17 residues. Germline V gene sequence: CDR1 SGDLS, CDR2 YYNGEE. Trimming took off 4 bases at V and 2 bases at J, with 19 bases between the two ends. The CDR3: CASSPQWGEGPYNEQFF. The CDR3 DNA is TGTGCCAGCAGCCCTCAGTGGGGGGAAGGGCCCTACAATGAGCAGTTCTTC.

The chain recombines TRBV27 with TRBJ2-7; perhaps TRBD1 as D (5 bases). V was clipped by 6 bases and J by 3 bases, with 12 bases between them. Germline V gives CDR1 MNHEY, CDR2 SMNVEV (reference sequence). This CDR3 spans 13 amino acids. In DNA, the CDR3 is TGTGCCAGCAGCGTCAGGGTAGGCTACGAGCAGTACTTC. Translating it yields CASSVRVGYEQYF.

This CDR3 reads CASSVGQGAVGQETQYF. Written as DNA, the CDR3 is TGTGCCAGCAGCGTGGGACAGGGGGCGGTGGGTCAAGAGACCCAGTACTTC. This chain connects TRBV9 to TRBJ2-5; TRBD1 agrees at 12 bases. Germline CDR1 SGDLS, CDR2 YYNGEE. CDR3 size: 17 residues. The V segment lost 2 bases and the J segment 2 bases; nucleotides outside the gene matches: 7.

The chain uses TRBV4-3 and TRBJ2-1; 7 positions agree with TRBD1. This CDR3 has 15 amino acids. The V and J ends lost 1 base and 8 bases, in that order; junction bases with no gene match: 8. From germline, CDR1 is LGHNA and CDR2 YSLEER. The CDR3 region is CASSQVHRGEDEQFF. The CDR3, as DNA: TGCGCCAGCAGCCAAGTCCACAGGGGTGAGGATGAGCAGTTCTTC.

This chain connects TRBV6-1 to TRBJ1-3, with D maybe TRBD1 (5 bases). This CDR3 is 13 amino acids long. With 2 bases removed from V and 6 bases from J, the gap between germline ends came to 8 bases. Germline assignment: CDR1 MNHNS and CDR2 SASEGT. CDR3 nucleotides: TGTGCCAGCAGTGAATTAGGACAAAACACCATATATTTT. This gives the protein CASSELGQNTIYF.

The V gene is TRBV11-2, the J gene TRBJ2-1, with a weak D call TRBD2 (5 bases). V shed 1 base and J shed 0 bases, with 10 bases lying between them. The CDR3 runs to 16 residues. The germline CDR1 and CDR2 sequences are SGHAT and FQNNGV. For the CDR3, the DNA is TGTGCCAGCAGCTTAGCCCCTAGCAGCTCCTACAATGAGCAGTTCTTC. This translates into CASSLAPSSSYNEQFF.

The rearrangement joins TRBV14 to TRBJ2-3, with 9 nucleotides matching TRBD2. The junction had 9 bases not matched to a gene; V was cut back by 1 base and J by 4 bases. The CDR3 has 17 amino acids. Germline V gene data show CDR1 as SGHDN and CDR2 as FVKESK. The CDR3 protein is CASSQGRLRGGADTQYF. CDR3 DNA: TGTGCCAGCAGCCAAGGTCGCCTGCGGGGGGGCGCAGATACGCAGTATTTT. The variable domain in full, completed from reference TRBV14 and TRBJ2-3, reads EAGVTQFPSHSVIEKGQTVTLRCDPISGHDNLYWYRRVMGKEIKFLLHFVKESKQDESGMPNNRFLAERTGGTYSTLKVQPAELEDSGVYFCASSQGRLRGGADTQYFGPGTRLTVL.

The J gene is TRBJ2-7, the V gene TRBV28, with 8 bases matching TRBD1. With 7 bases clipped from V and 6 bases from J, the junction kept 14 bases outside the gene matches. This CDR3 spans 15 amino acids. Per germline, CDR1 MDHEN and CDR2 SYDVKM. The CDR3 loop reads CASNTYGTGEVEQYF. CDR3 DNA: TGTGCCAGCAATACCTACGGGACAGGCGAGGTCGAGCAGTACTTC.

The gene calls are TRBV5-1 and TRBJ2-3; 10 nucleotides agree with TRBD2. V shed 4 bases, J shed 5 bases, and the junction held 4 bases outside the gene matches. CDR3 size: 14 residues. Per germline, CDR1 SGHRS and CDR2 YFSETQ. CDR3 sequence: CASSNRLAGDTQYF. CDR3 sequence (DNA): TGCGCCAGCAGCAACCGACTAGCGGGAGATACGCAGTATTTT.

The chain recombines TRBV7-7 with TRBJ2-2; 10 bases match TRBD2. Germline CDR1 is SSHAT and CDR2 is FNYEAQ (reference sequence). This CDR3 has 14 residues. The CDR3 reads CASQREGYTGELFF. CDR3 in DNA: TGTGCTAGCCAGCGGGAGGGGTACACCGGGGAGCTGTTTTTT.

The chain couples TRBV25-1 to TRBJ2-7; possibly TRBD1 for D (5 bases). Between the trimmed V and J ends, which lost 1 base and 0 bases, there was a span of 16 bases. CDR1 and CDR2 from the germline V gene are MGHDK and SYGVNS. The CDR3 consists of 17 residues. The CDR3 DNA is TGTGCCAGCAGTGAATTTTACGTCGATGACAGCTCCTACGAGCAGTACTTC. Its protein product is CASSEFYVDDSSYEQYF.

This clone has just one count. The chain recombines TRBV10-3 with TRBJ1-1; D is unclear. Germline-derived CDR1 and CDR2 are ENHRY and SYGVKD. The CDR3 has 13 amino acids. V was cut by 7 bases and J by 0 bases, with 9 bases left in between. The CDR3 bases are TGTGCCATCACGGAGGACTTGAACACTGAAGCTTTCTTT. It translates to CAITEDLNTEAFF.

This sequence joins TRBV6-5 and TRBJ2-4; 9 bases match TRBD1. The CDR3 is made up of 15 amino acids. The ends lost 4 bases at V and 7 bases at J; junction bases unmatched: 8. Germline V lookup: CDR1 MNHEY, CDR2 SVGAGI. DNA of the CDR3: TGTGCCAGCAGTTCCGGGACAGGGAAGGCGAACATTCAGTACTTC. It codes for CASSSGTGKANIQYF.

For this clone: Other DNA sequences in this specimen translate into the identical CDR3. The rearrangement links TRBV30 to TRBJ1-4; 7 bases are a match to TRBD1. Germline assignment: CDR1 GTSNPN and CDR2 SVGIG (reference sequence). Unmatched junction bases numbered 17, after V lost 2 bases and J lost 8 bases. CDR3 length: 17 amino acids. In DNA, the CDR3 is TGTGCCTGGAGTTCCTCCCCACCCGGGACAGTGTCCGAAAAACTGTTTTTT. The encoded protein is CAWSSSPPGTVSEKLFF. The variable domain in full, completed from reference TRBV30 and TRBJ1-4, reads SQTIHQWPATLVQPVGSPLSLECTVEGTSNPNLYWYRQAAGRGLQLLFYSVGIGQISSEVPQNLSASRPQDRQFILSSKKLLLSDSGFYLCAWSSSPPGTVSEKLFFGSGTQLSVL.

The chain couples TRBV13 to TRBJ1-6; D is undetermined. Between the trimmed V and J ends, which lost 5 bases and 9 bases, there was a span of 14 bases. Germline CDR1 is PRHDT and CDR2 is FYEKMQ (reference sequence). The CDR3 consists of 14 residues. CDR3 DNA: TGTGCCAGCAGCCCAGGCAGTCCGACTTCACCCCTCCACTTT. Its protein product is CASSPGSPTSPLHF.

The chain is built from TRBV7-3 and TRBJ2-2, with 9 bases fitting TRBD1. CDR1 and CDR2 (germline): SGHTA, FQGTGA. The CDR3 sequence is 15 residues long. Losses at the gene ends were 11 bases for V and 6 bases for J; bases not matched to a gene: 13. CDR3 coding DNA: TGTGCCTCAAGCTTAACAGGGGGCGATTCCGGGGAGCTGTTTTTT. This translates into CASSLTGGDSGELFF.

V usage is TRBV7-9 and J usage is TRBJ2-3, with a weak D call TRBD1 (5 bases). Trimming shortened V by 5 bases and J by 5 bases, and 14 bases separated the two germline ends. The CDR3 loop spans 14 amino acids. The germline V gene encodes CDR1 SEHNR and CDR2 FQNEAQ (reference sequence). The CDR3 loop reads CASSPTGIQDTQYF. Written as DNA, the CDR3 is TGTGCCAGCAGCCCTACAGGAATCCAAGATACGCAGTATTTT.

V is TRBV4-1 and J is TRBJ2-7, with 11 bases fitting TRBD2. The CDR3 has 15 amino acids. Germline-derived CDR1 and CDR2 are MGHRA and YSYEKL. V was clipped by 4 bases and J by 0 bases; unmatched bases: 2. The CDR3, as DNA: TGCGCCAGCAGCCTGACTAGCGGGGTCTCCTACGAGCAGTACTTC. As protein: CASSLTSGVSYEQYF.

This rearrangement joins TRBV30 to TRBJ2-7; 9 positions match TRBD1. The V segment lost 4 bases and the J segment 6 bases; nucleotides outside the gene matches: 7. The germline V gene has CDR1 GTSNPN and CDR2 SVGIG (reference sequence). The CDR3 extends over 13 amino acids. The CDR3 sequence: CAWNEGTGFEQYF. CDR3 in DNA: TGTGCCTGGAATGAAGGGACAGGGTTCGAGCAGTACTTC.